The 25 T cell receptor beta chains below all came from one sample that was sequenced in a study of T cells in Graves' hyperthyroidism and ophthalmopathy. The investigators amplified TCR beta CDR3 regions from RNA transcripts. HTBI primers were the set used in a first-round RT-PCR of the TCR CDR3. TCRdb itself ran the multiplex PCR reads through MiXCR, one entry per CDR3 protein. The sample lists about 580,000 distinct CDR3 sequences; 35% to 55% were seen once. The sequenced sample was peripheral blood or thyroid tissue (not recorded which). The receptors here all came from a woman aged 18 to 35 with Graves' hyperthyroidism.

This clonotype was recorded at least ten times. This chain uses TRBV5-1 with TRBJ1-2; TRBD1 matches 9 bases. CDR3 length: 14 amino acids. Germline-derived CDR1 and CDR2 are SGHRS and YFSETQ. J was trimmed by 5 bases and V by 2 bases; bases with no gene match: 4. This CDR3 is CASSFGTGFYGYTF. The CDR3 nucleotides read TGCGCCAGCAGCTTCGGGACAGGGTTTTATGGCTACACCTTC.

This clonotype has at least ten counts. The chain is built from TRBV4-1 and TRBJ1-2, with D unresolved. The CDR3 extends over 15 amino acids. Germline-derived CDR1 and CDR2 are MGHRA and YSYEKL. V shed 3 bases and J shed 6 bases, with 17 bases lying between them. For the CDR3, the DNA is TGCGCCAGCAGCCACCCCGAACCCGGAAGCGATGGCTACACCTTC. Its protein product is CASSHPEPGSDGYTF.

The chain combines TRBV10-3 with TRBJ1-3; D gene unclear. CDR3 size: 14 residues. Trimming removed 5 bases at V and 0 bases at J, with 8 bases between. The germline V gene encodes CDR1 ENHRY and CDR2 SYGVKD. CDR3 nucleotide sequence: TGTGCCATCAGTATCGGGAGCTCTGGAAACACCATATATTTT. This codes for CAISIGSSGNTIYF.

CDR3 amino acids: CSAPDRRETQYF. The CDR3 DNA reads TGCAGTGCTCCCGACAGGAGGGAGACCCAGTACTTC. This chain joins TRBV20-1 and TRBJ2-5; D perhaps matches TRBD1 (6 bases). V was pared by 5 bases and J by 5 bases, with 12 bases between. This CDR3 spans 12 amino acids. CDR1 is DFQATT, CDR2 SNEGSKA, per germline (reference sequence).

This clonotype has a single count. J is TRBJ2-2 and V is TRBV15; perhaps TRBD2 as D (6 bases). Germline lookup yields CDR1 LNHNV and CDR2 YYDKDF (reference sequence). The V end lost 5 bases, the J end lost 6 bases, and 16 bases lay between the germline ends. CDR3 length equals 15 residues. For the CDR3, the DNA is TGTGCCACCAGCCCCCGGGACTTTAGGGCCGGGGAGCTGTTTTTT. It translates to CATSPRDFRAGELFF.

This clonotype has ten or more counts. This chain uses TRBV4-1 with TRBJ2-5; D gene ambiguous. Trimming removed 0 bases from V and 5 bases from J, with 10 bases in between. The CDR3 is 14 amino acids. The germline CDR1 and CDR2 sequences are MGHRA and YSYEKL. CDR3 in amino acids: CASSQEWWLETQYF. The CDR3 coding sequence is TGCGCCAGCAGCCAAGAATGGTGGTTGGAGACCCAGTACTTC.

This clonotype was observed a single time. The chain employs TRBV7-2 and TRBJ1-2; no reliable D call. The CDR3 extends over 13 amino acids. The ends were cut back, 3 bases at V and 12 bases at J, with 17 bases in the middle. CDR1 and CDR2 (germline): SGHTA, FQGNSA. CDR3 residues: CASSLVLAMSNTF. The CDR3 region has the DNA TGTGCCAGCAGCTTGGTTTTGGCAATGAGCAACACCTTC.

The chain employs TRBV20-1 and TRBJ2-1; 8 positions agree with TRBD2. The CDR3 has 14 residues. In germline, CDR1 is DFQATT, CDR2 SNEGSKA (reference sequence). V was pared by 3 bases and J by 2 bases, with 3 bases of the junction left unmatched. Written as DNA, the CDR3 is TGCAGTGCTAGTGTGCGGGAGGCCTACAATGAGCAGTTCTTC. It encodes CSASVREAYNEQFF.

The rearrangement joins TRBV25-1 to TRBJ1-1; D possibly corresponds to TRBD1 (6 bases). The CDR3 length is 13 residues. Germline V CDR1 and CDR2: MGHDK, SYGVNS. V lost 4 bases, J lost 5 bases, and 11 bases lay in between. CDR3 sequence (DNA): TGTGCCAGCAGTGTGGGGGGCTGGACTGAAGCTTTCTTT. As protein: CASSVGGWTEAFF.

The chain carries TRBV7-9 and TRBJ1-2, with a tentative D call TRBD1 (5 bases). The V gene lost 6 bases and the J gene lost 4 bases, with 27 bases spanning the gap. The length of the CDR3 is 18 residues. The germline CDR1 and CDR2 sequences are SEHNR and FQNEAQ (reference sequence). CDR3 protein: CASSSGGDVGGRIYGYTF. The CDR3 nucleotides are TGTGCCAGCAGTTCGGGAGGGGACGTTGGCGGGCGGATCTATGGCTACACCTTC. Full variable domain (remainder filled in from reference TRBV7-9 and TRBJ1-2): DTGVSQNPRHKITKRGQNVTFRCDPISEHNRLYWYRQTLGQGPEFLTYFQNEAQLEKSRLLSDRFSAERPKGSFSTLEIQRTEQGDSAMYLCASSSGGDVGGRIYGYTFGSGTRLTVV.

This clonotype was recorded many times. The gene calls are TRBV2 and TRBJ1-1; D call uncertain. Germline V gives CDR1 SNHLY, CDR2 FYNNEI. This CDR3 comprises 14 residues. The V end was cut by 4 bases, the J end by 4 bases, with 13 bases between. The CDR3 DNA reads TGTGCCAGCAGTGTCCCCGGTCTTGGCACTGAAGCTTTCTTT. Translated: CASSVPGLGTEAFF. Full variable domain (remainder filled in from reference TRBV2 and TRBJ1-1): EPEVTQTPSHQVTQMGQEVILRCVPISNHLYFYWYRQILGQKVEFLVSFYNNEISEKSEIFDDQFSVERPDGSNFTLKIRSTKLEDSAMYFCASSVPGLGTEAFFGQGTRLTVV.

This clonotype was observed at least ten times. This sequence joins TRBV20-1 and TRBJ2-7; 8 bases agree with TRBD2. CDR1 and CDR2 from the germline V gene are DFQATT and SNEGSKA (reference sequence). This CDR3 is 13 amino acids long. In DNA form, the CDR3 reads TGCAGCTCTAGCGGGTCGAGCTCCTACGAGCAGTACTTC. The encoded protein is CSSSGSSSYEQYF.

This clonotype occurred many times. The chain combines TRBV28 with TRBJ2-7; TRBD2 aligns across 15 bases. The CDR3 runs 16 residues. Germline V gene lookup returns CDR1 MDHEN and CDR2 SYDVKM. Trimming took 6 bases from V and 7 from J; bases not matched to a gene: 10. The CDR3 region is CASRRTSGRDLGEQYF. The DNA for the CDR3 is TGTGCCAGCAGACGGACTAGCGGGAGGGATCTGGGGGAGCAGTACTTC. Supplemented by reference TRBV28 and TRBJ2-7, the full variable domain reads DVKVTQSSRYLVKRTGEKVFLECVQDMDHENMFWYRQDPGLGLRLIYFSYDVKMKEKGDIPEGYSVSREKKERFSLILESASTNQTSMYLCASRRTSGRDLGEQYFGPGTRLTVT.

Turning to this clonotype: A junction end diverges from the germline sequence, so it may reflect a read error. The V call is TRBV6-2 or TRBV6-3, the J call TRBJ2-2; D not resolved. The CDR3 length is 15 residues. Germline CDR1 is MNHEY and CDR2 is SVGEGT. Here the CDR3 DNA reads TGTGCCAGCAATTACTCGAGGCCAAACACCGGGGAGCTGTTTTTT. This sequence encodes CASNYSRPNTGELFF.

There are a few counts of this clonotype. This chain links TRBV20-1 with TRBJ1-1; either TRBD1 or TRBD2 may supply D (5 bases each). Near its end, the DNA agrees better with TRBJ2-1, so the J call may be wrong. Germline CDR1 reads DFQATT; CDR2 reads SNEGSKA (reference sequence). The CDR3 runs 14 residues. The CDR3 nucleotides read TGCAGTGCTAGTATCCCGGGACGTTCGAATGAGCAGTTCTTC. Translated, it gives CSASIPGRSNEQFF.

V usage is TRBV19 and J usage is TRBJ1-2; 8 bases are shared with TRBD1. The junction had 9 bases not matched to a gene; V was cut back by 7 bases and J by 8 bases. Germline-derived CDR1 and CDR2 are LNHDA and SQIVND (reference sequence). The CDR3 spans 13 residues. CDR3 nucleotide sequence: TGTGCCAGTAACGTGGGACAGGCTATGGGCTACACCTTC. The encoded protein is CASNVGQAMGYTF.

V usage is TRBV27 and J usage is TRBJ1-1, with D unresolved. V was cut by 3 bases and J by 2 bases, with 7 bases left in between. CDR3 size: 13 residues. Germline CDR1 and CDR2: MNHEY and SMNVEV (reference sequence). CDR3: CASSFSDNTEAFF. CDR3 nucleotides: TGTGCCAGCAGTTTCTCCGACAACACTGAAGCTTTCTTT.

This clonotype has more than one count but fewer than ten. The chain joins TRBV3-1 to TRBJ1-1; 7 bases align to TRBD1. The CDR3 consists of 14 residues. Germline-derived CDR1 and CDR2 are LGHDT and YNNKEL (reference sequence). V lost 6 bases to trimming and J lost 7 bases; unmatched junction nucleotides: 11. For the CDR3, the DNA is TGTGCCAGCAGTCGAACCGGGACAGTAAATGAAGCTTTCTTT. Protein: CASSRTGTVNEAFF.

Worth noting for this clonotype: A much larger clonotype is one base distant, so this may be a read error. This chain joins TRBV2 and TRBJ2-7, with D maybe TRBD2 (6 bases). The V gene's germline CDR1 is SNHLY and CDR2 FYNNEI. There are 13 residues in the CDR3. CDR3 in amino acids: CARSEEGRYEQYF. CDR3 nucleotide sequence: TGTGCCCGCAGTGAAGAAGGGAGGTACGAGCAGTACTTC.

The chain has TRBV7-2 and TRBJ2-5, with 9 bases matching TRBD2. V was clipped by 3 bases and J by 7 bases; unmatched bases: 9. The CDR3 is 15 amino acids. From germline, CDR1 is SGHTA and CDR2 FQGNSA. CDR3 nucleotides: TGTGCCAGCAGCTTCGCTAGCGGGATAAGGGTGACCCAGTACTTC. Protein sequence: CASSFASGIRVTQYF.

V usage is TRBV5-1 and J usage is TRBJ1-1; maybe TRBD1 (5 bases). The CDR3 totals 12 residues. The V and J ends lost 3 bases and 6 bases respectively, with 9 bases between them. Per germline, CDR1 SGHRS and CDR2 YFSETQ. CDR3 coding DNA: TGCGCCAGCAGCTCGGGGCTGGCTGAAGCTTTCTTT. Amino acid sequence: CASSSGLAEAFF.

The V call is TRBV5-1, the J call TRBJ1-4, with D tentatively TRBD1 (5 bases). V was clipped by 0 bases and J by 8 bases, with 11 bases between them. The CDR3 has 14 residues. Germline CDR1 and CDR2: SGHRS and YFSETQ. This chain's CDR3 is CASSLAGTGEKLFF. In DNA, the CDR3 is TGCGCCAGCAGCTTGGCCGGGACGGGGGAAAAACTGTTTTTT.

This clonotype was found many times. The gene calls are TRBV10-3 and TRBJ1-2; TRBD1 agrees at 8 bases. Trimming at V came to 7 bases and at J to 3 bases, leaving 4 bases not matched to a gene. There are 13 residues in the CDR3. Germline assignment: CDR1 ENHRY and CDR2 SYGVKD. As DNA, the CDR3 is TGTGCCATCACCCAGGACAGGGACTATGGCTACACCTTC. Its translation: CAITQDRDYGYTF.

This clonotype was detected ten times or more. The V gene is TRBV29-1, the J gene TRBJ2-5; TRBD2 matches at 8 bases. The CDR3 extends over 12 amino acids. CDR1 and CDR2 (germline): SQVTM, ANQGSEA. V dropped 5 bases and J dropped 2; count of bases not matched to a gene: 1. The CDR3 DNA sequence: TGCAGCGTTTTAGCGGGGCAAGAGACCCAGTACTTC. Its protein is CSVLAGQETQYF.

This clonotype was observed many times. The rearrangement uses TRBV5-1 and TRBJ1-3; D remains ambiguous. V was pared by 4 bases and J by 0 bases, with 17 bases between. This CDR3 contains 17 residues. Germline assignment: CDR1 SGHRS and CDR2 YFSETQ. Here the CDR3 DNA reads TGCGCCAGCAGCACCGCGGCGACGGCGAGCTCTGGAAACACCATATATTTT. Protein sequence: CASSTAATASSGNTIYF.